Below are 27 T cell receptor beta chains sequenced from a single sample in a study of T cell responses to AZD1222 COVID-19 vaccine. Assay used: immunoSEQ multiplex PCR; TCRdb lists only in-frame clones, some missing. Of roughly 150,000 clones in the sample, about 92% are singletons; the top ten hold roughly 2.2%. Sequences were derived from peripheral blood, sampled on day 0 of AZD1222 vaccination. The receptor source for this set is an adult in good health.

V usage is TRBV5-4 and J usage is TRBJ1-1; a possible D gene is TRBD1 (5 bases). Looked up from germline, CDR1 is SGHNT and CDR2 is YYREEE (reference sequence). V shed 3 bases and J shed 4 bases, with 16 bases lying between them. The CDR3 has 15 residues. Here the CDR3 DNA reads TGTGCCAGCAGCTGGGCAGGGTCGGCGGGCACTGAAGCTTTCTTT. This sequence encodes CASSWAGSAGTEAFF.

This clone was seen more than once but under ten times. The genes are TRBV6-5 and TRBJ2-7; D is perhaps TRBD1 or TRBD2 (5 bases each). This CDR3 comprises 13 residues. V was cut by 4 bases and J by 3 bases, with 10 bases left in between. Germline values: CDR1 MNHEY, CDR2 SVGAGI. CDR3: CASSWDRIYEQYF. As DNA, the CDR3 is TGTGCCAGCAGTTGGGACCGCATCTACGAGCAGTACTTC.

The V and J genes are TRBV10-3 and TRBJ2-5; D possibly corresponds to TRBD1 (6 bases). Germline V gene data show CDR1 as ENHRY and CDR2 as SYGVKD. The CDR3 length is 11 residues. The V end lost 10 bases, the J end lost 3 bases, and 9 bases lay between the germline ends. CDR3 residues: CATRTEETQYF. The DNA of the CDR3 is TGTGCCACCCGGACAGAAGAGACCCAGTACTTC.

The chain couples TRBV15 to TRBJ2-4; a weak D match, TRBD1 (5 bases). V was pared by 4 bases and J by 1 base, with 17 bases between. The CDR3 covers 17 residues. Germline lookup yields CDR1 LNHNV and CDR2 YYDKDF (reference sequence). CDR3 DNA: TGTGCCACCAGCATAAGTAAGGGGTCCGGTGCCAAAAACATTCAGTACTTC. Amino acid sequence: CATSISKGSGAKNIQYF.

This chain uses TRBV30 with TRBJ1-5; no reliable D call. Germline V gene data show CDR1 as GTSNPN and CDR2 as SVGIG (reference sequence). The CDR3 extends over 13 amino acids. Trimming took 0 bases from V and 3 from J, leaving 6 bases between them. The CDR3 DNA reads TGTGCCTGGAGTGTATCAGACAATCAGCCCCAGCATTTT. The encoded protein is CAWSVSDNQPQHF. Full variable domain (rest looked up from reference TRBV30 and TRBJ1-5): SQTIHQWPATLVQPVGSPLSLECTVEGTSNPNLYWYRQAAGRGLQLLFYSVGIGQISSEVPQNLSASRPQDRQFILSSKKLLLSDSGFYLCAWSVSDNQPQHFGDGTRLSIL.

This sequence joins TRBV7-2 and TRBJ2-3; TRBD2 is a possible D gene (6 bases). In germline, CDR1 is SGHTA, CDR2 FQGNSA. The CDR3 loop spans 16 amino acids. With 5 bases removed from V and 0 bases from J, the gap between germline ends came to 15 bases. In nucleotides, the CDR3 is TGTGCCAGCAGCCCGGCCCTAGCGTCGAGCACAGATACGCAGTATTTT. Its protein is CASSPALASSTDTQYF. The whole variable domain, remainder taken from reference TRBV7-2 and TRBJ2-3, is GAGVSQSPSNKVTEKGKDVELRCDPISGHTALYWYRQSLGQGLEFLIYFQGNSAPDKSGLPSDRFSAERTGGSVSTLTIQRTQQEDSAVYLCASSPALASSTDTQYFGPGTRLTVL.

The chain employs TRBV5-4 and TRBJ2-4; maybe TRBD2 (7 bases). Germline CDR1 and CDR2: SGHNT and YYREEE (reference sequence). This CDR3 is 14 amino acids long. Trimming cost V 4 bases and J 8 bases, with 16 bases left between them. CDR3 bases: TGTGCCAGCAGCGGGGACAAAGGGGGGGACATTCAGTACTTC. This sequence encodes CASSGDKGGDIQYF.

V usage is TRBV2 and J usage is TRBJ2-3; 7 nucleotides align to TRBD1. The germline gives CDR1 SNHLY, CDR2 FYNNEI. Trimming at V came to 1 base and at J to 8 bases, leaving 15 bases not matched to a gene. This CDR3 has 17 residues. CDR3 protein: CASSEVYDRDPGPTQYF. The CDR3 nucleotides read TGTGCCAGCAGTGAAGTGTACGACAGGGACCCCGGGCCTACGCAGTATTTT.

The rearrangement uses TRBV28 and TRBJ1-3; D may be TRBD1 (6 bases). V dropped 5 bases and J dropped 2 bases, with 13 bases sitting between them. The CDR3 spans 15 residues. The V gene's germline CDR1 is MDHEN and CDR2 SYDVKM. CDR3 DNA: TGTGCCAGCAGTATCGACAGGCCTCCTGGAAACACCATATATTTT. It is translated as CASSIDRPPGNTIYF.

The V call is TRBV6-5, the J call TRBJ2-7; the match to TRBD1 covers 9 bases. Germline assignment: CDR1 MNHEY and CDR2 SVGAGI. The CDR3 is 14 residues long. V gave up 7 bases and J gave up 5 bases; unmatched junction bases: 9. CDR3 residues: CASTNGGTGHEQYF. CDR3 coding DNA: TGTGCCAGCACCAACGGGGGGACAGGGCACGAGCAGTACTTC.

The CDR3 loop reads CASSQFPGNLAGGYF. The CDR3 nucleotides are TGCGCCAGCAGCCAATTCCCAGGGAATCTCGCTGGTGGGTACTTC. J is TRBJ2-7 and V is TRBV4-1, with a possible D match to TRBD1 (5 bases). V lost 2 bases to trimming and J lost 12 bases, with 23 bases between them. CDR3 size: 15 residues. Germline V gene sequence: CDR1 MGHRA, CDR2 YSYEKL.

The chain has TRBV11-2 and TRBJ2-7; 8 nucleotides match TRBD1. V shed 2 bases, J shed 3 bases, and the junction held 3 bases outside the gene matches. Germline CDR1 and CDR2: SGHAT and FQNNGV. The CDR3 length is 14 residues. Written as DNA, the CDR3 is TGTGCCAGCAGCTTACAGGGGGCAAACTACGAGCAGTACTTC. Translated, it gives CASSLQGANYEQYF.

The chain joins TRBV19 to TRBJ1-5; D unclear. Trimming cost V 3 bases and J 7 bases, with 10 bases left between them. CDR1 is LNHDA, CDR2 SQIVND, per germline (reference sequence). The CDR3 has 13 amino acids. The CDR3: CASSISPPQPQHF. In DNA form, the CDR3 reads TGTGCCAGTAGTATTTCCCCGCCACAGCCCCAGCATTTT.

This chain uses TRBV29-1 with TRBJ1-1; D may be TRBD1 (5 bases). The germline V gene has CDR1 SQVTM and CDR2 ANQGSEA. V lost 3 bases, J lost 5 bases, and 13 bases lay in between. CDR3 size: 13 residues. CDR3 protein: CSVDAGRGTEAFF. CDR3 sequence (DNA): TGCAGCGTTGATGCGGGGCGCGGGACTGAAGCTTTCTTT.

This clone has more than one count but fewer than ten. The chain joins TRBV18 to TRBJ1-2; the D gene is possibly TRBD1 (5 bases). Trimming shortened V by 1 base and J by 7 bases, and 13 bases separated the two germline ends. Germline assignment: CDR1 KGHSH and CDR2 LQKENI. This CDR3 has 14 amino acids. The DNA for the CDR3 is TGTGCCAGCTCACCACTCAGGGTGAATGGTGGCTACACCTTC. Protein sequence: CASSPLRVNGGYTF.

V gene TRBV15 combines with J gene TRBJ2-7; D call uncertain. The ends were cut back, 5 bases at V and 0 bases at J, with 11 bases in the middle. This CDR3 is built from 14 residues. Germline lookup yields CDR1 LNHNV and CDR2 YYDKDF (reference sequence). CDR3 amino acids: CATSASWGSYEQYF. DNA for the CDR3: TGTGCCACCAGCGCGAGTTGGGGCTCCTACGAGCAGTACTTC.

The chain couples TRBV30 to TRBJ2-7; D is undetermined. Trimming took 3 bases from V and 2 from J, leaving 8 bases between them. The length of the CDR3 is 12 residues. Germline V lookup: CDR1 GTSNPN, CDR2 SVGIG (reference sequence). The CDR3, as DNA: TGTGCCTGGAGCGGATTTCCCTACGAGCAGTACTTC. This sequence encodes CAWSGFPYEQYF. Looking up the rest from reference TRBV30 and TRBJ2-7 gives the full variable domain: SQTIHQWPATLVQPVGSPLSLECTVEGTSNPNLYWYRQAAGRGLQLLFYSVGIGQISSEVPQNLSASRPQDRQFILSSKKLLLSDSGFYLCAWSGFPYEQYFGPGTRLTVT.

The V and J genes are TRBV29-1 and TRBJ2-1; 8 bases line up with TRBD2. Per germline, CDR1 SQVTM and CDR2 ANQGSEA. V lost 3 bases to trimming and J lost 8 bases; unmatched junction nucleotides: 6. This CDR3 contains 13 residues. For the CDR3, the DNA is TGCAGCGTTGAGGGTCGGGGGGGACATGAGCAGTTCTTC. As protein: CSVEGRGGHEQFF.

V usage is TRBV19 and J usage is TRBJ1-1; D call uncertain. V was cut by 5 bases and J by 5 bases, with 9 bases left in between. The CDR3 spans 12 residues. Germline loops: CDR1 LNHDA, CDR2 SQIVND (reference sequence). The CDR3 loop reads CASSPSVTEAFF. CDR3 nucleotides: TGTGCCAGTAGTCCGTCGGTGACTGAAGCTTTCTTT.

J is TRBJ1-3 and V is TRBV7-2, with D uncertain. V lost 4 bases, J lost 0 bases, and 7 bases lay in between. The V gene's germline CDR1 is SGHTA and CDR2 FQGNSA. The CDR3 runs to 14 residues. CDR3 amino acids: CASSSGASGNTIYF. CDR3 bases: TGTGCCAGCAGCTCCGGCGCCTCTGGAAACACCATATATTTT.

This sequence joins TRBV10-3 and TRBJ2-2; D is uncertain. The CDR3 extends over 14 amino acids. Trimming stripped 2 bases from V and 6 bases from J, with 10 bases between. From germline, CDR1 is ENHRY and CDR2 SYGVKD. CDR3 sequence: CAISESLTPGELFF. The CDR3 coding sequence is TGTGCCATCAGTGAGAGTCTGACCCCCGGGGAGCTGTTTTTT.

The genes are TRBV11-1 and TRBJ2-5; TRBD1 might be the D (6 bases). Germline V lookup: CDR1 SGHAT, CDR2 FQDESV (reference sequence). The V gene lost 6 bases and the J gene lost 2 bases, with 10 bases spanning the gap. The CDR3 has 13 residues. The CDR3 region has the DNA TGTGCCAGCAGACTCGGACAGCAAGAGACCCAGTACTTC. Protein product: CASRLGQQETQYF.

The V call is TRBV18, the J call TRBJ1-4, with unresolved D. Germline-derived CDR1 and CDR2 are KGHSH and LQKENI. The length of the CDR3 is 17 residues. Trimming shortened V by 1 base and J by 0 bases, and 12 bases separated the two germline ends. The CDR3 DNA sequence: TGTGCCAGCTCACCACTGGGAACAACCCCAACTAATGAAAAACTGTTTTTT. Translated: CASSPLGTTPTNEKLFF.

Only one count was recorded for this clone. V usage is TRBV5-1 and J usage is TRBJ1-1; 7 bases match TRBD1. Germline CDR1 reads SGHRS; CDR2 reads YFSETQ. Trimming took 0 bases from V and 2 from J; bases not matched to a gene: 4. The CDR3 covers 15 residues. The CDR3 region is CASSLAGTENTEAFF. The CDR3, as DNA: TGCGCCAGCAGCTTGGCCGGGACAGAAAACACTGAAGCTTTCTTT.

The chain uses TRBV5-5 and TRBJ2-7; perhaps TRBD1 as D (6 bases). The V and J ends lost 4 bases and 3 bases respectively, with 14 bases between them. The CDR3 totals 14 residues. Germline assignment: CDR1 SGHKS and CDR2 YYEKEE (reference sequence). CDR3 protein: CASSNRQGNYEQYF. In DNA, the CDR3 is TGTGCCAGCAGCAACCGTCAGGGGAACTACGAGCAGTACTTC.

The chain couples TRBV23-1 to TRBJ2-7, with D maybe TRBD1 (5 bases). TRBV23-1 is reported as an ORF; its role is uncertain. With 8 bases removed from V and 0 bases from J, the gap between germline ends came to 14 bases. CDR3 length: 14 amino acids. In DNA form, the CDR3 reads TGCGCCAGCCATGCCGGACACCTCTCCTACGAGCAGTACTTC. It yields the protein CASHAGHLSYEQYF.

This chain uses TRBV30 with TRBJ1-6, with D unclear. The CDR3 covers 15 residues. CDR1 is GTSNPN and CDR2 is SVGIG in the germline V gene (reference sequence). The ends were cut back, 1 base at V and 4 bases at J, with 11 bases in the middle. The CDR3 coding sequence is TGTGCCTGGAGTGGGGGTACGACGTATAATTCACCCCTCCACTTT. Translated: CAWSGGTTYNSPLHF.